Listed below are T cell receptor beta chains from one sample, sequenced in a study of blood T cell repertoires in COVID-19. The table came from immunoSEQ multiplex PCR; TCRdb's copy has only in-frame clones and leaves some out. Of approximately 88,000 clones in the sample, 75% to 85% were seen once. The sequencing sample was made of peripheral blood. The receptors derive from a woman of 80 years or more with acute or convalescent COVID-19. The conserved cysteine and the conserved F or W are not part of the CDR3 here. Each record gives: CDR3 protein, J gene, V gene.

ASSLTGYEQY	TRBJ2-7	TRBV7-9
ASSPGHGNQPQH	TRBJ1-5	TRBV10-2
ASSDQRDTEAF	TRBJ1-1	TRBV2
ASSAQRGTEAF	TRBJ1-1	TRBV5-4
ASSPLPGGQETQY	TRBJ2-5	TRBV5-1
SVPDREWANYGYT	TRBJ1-2	TRBV29-1
ASSMDRGGMNTEAF	TRBJ1-1	TRBV19
ASSYGGTGKGDGYT	TRBJ1-2	TRBV6-5
SAEAIASTDTQY	TRBJ2-3	TRBV29-1
ASSLLAGGNNEQF	TRBJ2-1	TRBV6-4
ASSLVENTETQY	TRBJ2-5	TRBV5-1
ASSQMRLAANTGELF	TRBJ2-2	TRBV3-1/TRBV3-2
ASRARGAGYNEQF	TRBJ2-1	TRBV6-5
ASSTLSYRDRVDYEQY	TRBJ2-7	TRBV11-2
ASSSARESRTDTQY	TRBJ2-3	TRBV7-2
ASSLPKVGTSGRAQETQY	TRBJ2-5	TRBV21-1